This T cell receptor beta chain was recovered during a study of blood T cell repertoires in COVID-19. For the study at large: Samples taken during acute and convalescent COVID-19 were collected in the United States, Italy and Spain. The cDNA or gDNA used as material had been derived from T cells, B-cell-depleted T cells, or PBMCs.

Per the original methods: Nucleated cell counts were estimated from reference gene primer amplification. Generated by immunoSEQ multiplex PCR, the TCRdb table keeps only in-frame clones and is missing some. The V and J calls and clone size were taken over from that table, and D and trimming were inferred from the DNA. The sample contains some 150,000 clones, about 83% of which appear only once. This clone was detected a few times. The CDR3 has 13 residues. Looked up from germline, CDR1 is SGHTA and CDR2 is FQGTGA. V was shortened by 5 bases and J by 2 bases, with 9 bases between the two germline ends.

The rearrangement uses TRBV7-3 and TRBJ2-5, with D perhaps matching TRBD1 (6 bases). Sequencing was carried out using peripheral blood. This clonotype originated in a human donor in a cohort sampled during active COVID-19. This chain's CDR3 is CASSHRVQETQYF. In DNA form, the CDR3 reads TGTGCCAGCAGCCACAGGGTTCAAGAGACCCAGTACTTC.